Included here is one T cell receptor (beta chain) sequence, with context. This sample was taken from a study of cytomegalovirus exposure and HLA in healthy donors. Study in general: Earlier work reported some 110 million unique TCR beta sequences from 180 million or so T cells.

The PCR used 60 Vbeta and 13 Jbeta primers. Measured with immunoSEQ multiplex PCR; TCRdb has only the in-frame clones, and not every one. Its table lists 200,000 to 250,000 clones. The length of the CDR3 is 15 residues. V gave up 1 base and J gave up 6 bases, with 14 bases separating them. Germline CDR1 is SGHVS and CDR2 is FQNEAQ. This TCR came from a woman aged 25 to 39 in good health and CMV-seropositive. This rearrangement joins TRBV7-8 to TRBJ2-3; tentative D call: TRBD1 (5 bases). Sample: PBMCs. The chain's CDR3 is CASSLDTGHWDTQYF. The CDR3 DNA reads TGTGCCAGCAGCTTAGATACAGGACACTGGGATACGCAGTATTTT.